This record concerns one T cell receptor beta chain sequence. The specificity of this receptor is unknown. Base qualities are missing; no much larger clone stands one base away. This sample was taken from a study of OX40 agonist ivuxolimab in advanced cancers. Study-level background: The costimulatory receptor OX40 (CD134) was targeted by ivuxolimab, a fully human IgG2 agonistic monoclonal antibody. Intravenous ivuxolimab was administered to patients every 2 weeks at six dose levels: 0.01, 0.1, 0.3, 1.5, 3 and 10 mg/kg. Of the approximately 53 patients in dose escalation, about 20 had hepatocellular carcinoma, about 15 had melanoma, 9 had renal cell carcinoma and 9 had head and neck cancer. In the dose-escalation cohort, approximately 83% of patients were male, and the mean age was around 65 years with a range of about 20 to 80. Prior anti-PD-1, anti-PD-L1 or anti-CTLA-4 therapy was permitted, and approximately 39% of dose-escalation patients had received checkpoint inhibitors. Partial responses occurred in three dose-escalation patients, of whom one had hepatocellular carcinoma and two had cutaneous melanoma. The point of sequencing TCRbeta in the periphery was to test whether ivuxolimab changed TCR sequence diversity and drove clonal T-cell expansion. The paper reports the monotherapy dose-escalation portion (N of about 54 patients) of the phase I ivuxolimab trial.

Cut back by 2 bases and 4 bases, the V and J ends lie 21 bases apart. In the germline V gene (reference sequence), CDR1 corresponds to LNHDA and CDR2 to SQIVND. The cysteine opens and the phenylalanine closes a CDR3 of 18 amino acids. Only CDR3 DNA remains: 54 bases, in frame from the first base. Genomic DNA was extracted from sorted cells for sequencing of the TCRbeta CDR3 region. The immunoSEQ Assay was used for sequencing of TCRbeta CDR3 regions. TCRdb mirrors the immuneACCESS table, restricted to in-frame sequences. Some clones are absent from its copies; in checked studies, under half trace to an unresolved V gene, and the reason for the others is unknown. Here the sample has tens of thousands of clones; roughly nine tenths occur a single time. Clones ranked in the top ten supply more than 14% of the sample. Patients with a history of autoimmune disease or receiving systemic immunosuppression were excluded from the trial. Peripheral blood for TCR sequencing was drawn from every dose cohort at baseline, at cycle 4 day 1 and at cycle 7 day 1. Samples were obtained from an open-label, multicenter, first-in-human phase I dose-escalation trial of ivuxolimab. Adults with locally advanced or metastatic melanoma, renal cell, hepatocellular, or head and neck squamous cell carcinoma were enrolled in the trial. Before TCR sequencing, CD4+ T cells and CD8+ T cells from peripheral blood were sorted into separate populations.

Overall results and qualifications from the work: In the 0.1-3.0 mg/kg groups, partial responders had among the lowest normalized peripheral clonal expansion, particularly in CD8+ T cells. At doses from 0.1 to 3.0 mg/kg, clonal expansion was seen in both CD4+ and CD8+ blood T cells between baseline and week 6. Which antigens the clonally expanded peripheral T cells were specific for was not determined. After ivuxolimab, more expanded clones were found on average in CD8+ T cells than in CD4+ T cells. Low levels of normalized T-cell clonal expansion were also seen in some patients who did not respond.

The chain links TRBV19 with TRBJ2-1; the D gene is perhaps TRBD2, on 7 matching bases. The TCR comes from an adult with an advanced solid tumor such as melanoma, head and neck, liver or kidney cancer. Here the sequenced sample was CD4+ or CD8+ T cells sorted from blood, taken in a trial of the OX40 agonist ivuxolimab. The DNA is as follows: TGTGCCAGTAGTATAACTGGTAGTTGGGGGGGCGCATACAATGAGCAGTTCTTC. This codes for CASSITGSWGGAYNEQFF.